The 15 T cell receptor beta chains reported below all come from one sample, sequenced in a study of shared clonotypes between healthy human individuals. As defined, naive CD8 cells were CD45RO-negative and positively selected for CCR7, with terminally differentiated effector memory CD45RA+ cells excluded. Only in-frame clones appear in the TCRdb table, and some are missing; sequencing was by immunoSEQ multiplex PCR. The sample has millions of clones; about 93% are singletons. Material: naive CD8+ T cells from PBMCs. The receptors stem from a man younger than 35 in good health. Some clones in this sample may be carry-over from other donors' samples.

The J gene is TRBJ2-5, the V gene TRBV5-1; 7 bases line up with TRBD1. V dropped 0 bases and J dropped 4; count of bases not matched to a gene: 6. This CDR3 contains 15 residues. The germline gives CDR1 SGHRS, CDR2 YFSETQ. The CDR3 coding sequence is TGCGCCAGCAGCTTGGAGAGGGGGCGCTTAGAGACCCAGTACTTC. It is translated as CASSLERGRLETQYF.

This clone has a single count. J is TRBJ2-7 and V is TRBV27; D perhaps matches TRBD2 (6 bases). This CDR3 region has 12 residues. The V gene's germline CDR1 is MNHEY and CDR2 SMNVEV (reference sequence). Trimming cost V 7 bases and J 3 bases, with 10 bases left between them. The CDR3 DNA sequence: TGTGCCAGCAAGACGCGGGACTACGAGCAGTACTTC. Its protein product is CASKTRDYEQYF.

About this clone: The sample carries other DNA sequences with the same CDR3. The chain joins TRBV9 to TRBJ2-7, with D uncertain. Germline CDR1 SGDLS, CDR2 YYNGEE. With 0 bases removed from V and 5 bases from J, the gap between germline ends came to 12 bases. The CDR3 runs to 14 residues. The CDR3 nucleotides are TGTGCCAGCAGCGTAGGAGGCCGAATAGACGAGCAGTACTTC. Protein product: CASSVGGRIDEQYF.

The chain employs TRBV30 and TRBJ2-3; 7 bases fit TRBD1. The V and J ends lost 4 bases and 9 bases, in that order; junction bases with no gene match: 7. This CDR3 is 12 amino acids long. Germline V CDR1 and CDR2: GTSNPN, SVGIG (reference sequence). The CDR3: CAWNPQGNTQYF. The CDR3 DNA follows: TGTGCCTGGAACCCACAGGGGAACACGCAGTATTTT.

The rearrangement joins TRBV6-6 to TRBJ1-2, with unresolved D. In germline, CDR1 is MNHNY, CDR2 SVGAGI (reference sequence). The CDR3 contains 13 residues. V lost 2 bases to trimming and J lost 5 bases, with 9 bases between them. CDR3: CASSYAPEYGYTF. The CDR3 DNA reads TGTGCCAGCAGTTACGCCCCGGAGTATGGCTACACCTTC.

This clone was seen a handful of times. The rearrangement joins TRBV15 to TRBJ1-4; D call uncertain. V was shortened by 5 bases and J by 5 bases, with 6 bases between the two germline ends. Germline V gene lookup returns CDR1 LNHNV and CDR2 YYDKDF (reference sequence). CDR3 size: 12 residues. The CDR3 region has the DNA TGTGCCACCAGCGGCAGGAATGAAAAACTGTTTTTT. It codes for CATSGRNEKLFF. Supplemented by reference TRBV15 and TRBJ1-4, the full variable domain reads DAMVIQNPRYQVTQFGKPVTLSCSQTLNHNVMYWYQQKSSQAPKLLFHYYDKDFNNEADTPDNFQSRRPNTSFCFLDIRSPGLGDTAMYLCATSGRNEKLFFGSGTQLSVL.

The chain carries TRBV7-6 and TRBJ1-1; no clear D gene. The CDR3 sequence is 12 residues long. The V and J ends lost 5 bases and 1 base respectively, with 5 bases between them. Germline CDR1 SGHVS, CDR2 FNYEAQ. In DNA form, the CDR3 reads TGTGCCAGCAGCCGTCGGAACACTGAAGCTTTCTTT. Its translation: CASSRRNTEAFF.

The chain has TRBV15 and TRBJ1-5; no firm D call. CDR3 length: 13 residues. V was clipped by 8 bases and J by 5 bases, with 13 bases between them. Germline V gives CDR1 LNHNV, CDR2 YYDKDF (reference sequence). The CDR3 is CATAQRPDQPQHF. DNA of the CDR3: TGTGCCACCGCACAGAGGCCCGATCAGCCCCAGCATTTT.

V usage is TRBV25-1 and J usage is TRBJ2-1, with a possible D match to TRBD2 (6 bases). The CDR3 length is 15 residues. Between the trimmed V and J ends, which lost 1 base and 4 bases, there was a span of 11 bases. The V gene's germline CDR1 is MGHDK and CDR2 SYGVNS. The CDR3: CASSESRLGYNEQFF. The DNA for the CDR3 is TGTGCCAGCAGTGAATCGCGACTAGGGTACAATGAGCAGTTCTTC.

This clone came up once. This sequence joins TRBV6-1 and TRBJ2-4, with TRBD1 matching 7 bases. Per the germline V gene, CDR1 is MNHNS and CDR2 is SASEGT. The V segment lost 0 bases and the J segment 1 base; nucleotides outside the gene matches: 3. This CDR3 is built from 16 residues. CDR3 protein: CASSEAEQGAKNIQYF. The CDR3 DNA is TGTGCCAGCAGTGAAGCGGAACAGGGGGCCAAAAACATTCAGTACTTC.

The chain carries TRBV28 and TRBJ2-5; a weak D match, TRBD1 (8 bases). Trimming removed 4 bases at V and 5 bases at J, with 20 bases between. The CDR3 spans 16 residues. Germline V gene sequence: CDR1 MDHEN, CDR2 SYDVKM. This CDR3 is CASSSGDRLGGETQYF. DNA for the CDR3: TGTGCCAGCAGTTCGGGGGACAGGTTGGGAGGGGAGACCCAGTACTTC.

The chain has TRBV4-2 and TRBJ1-1; 8 bases are a match to TRBD1. The length of the CDR3 is 17 residues. J lost 2 bases, V lost 4 bases, and 12 bases had no gene match. CDR1 and CDR2 from the germline V gene are LGHNA and YNFKEQ. CDR3: CASSPRTGTWDNTEAFF. The CDR3 DNA is TGTGCCAGCAGCCCCCGGACAGGGACCTGGGACAACACTGAAGCTTTCTTT.

CDR3: CASTQGIQPQHF. The DNA for the CDR3 is TGTGCCAGCACTCAGGGTATTCAGCCCCAGCATTTT. This chain joins TRBV7-9 and TRBJ1-5; possible D gene TRBD1, 5 bases. CDR1 and CDR2 from the germline V gene are SEHNR and FQNEAQ (reference sequence). V lost 7 bases and J lost 6, with 10 bases in between. The CDR3 contains 12 residues.

This clone was observed a single time. J is TRBJ2-7 and V is TRBV19; D might be TRBD1 or TRBD2, each matching 5 bases. The V end was cut by 5 bases, the J end by 3 bases, with 14 bases between. The germline CDR1 and CDR2 sequences are LNHDA and SQIVND (reference sequence). The CDR3 is made up of 14 amino acids. CDR3 sequence reads: CASSPWDGGYEQYF. The CDR3 DNA sequence: TGTGCCAGTAGTCCGTGGGACGGAGGCTACGAGCAGTACTTC.

This chain links TRBV15 with TRBJ1-1; D call uncertain. The CDR3 sequence is 16 residues long. Germline V gene lookup returns CDR1 LNHNV and CDR2 YYDKDF (reference sequence). V lost 1 base, J lost 1 base, and 13 bases lay in between. DNA for the CDR3: TGTGCCACCAGCAGAGTTGTTACCGCAGGGAACACTGAAGCTTTCTTT. Protein sequence: CATSRVVTAGNTEAFF. Variable domain in full (rest from reference TRBV15 and TRBJ1-1): DAMVIQNPRYQVTQFGKPVTLSCSQTLNHNVMYWYQQKSSQAPKLLFHYYDKDFNNEADTPDNFQSRRPNTSFCFLDIRSPGLGDTAMYLCATSRVVTAGNTEAFFGQGTRLTVV.